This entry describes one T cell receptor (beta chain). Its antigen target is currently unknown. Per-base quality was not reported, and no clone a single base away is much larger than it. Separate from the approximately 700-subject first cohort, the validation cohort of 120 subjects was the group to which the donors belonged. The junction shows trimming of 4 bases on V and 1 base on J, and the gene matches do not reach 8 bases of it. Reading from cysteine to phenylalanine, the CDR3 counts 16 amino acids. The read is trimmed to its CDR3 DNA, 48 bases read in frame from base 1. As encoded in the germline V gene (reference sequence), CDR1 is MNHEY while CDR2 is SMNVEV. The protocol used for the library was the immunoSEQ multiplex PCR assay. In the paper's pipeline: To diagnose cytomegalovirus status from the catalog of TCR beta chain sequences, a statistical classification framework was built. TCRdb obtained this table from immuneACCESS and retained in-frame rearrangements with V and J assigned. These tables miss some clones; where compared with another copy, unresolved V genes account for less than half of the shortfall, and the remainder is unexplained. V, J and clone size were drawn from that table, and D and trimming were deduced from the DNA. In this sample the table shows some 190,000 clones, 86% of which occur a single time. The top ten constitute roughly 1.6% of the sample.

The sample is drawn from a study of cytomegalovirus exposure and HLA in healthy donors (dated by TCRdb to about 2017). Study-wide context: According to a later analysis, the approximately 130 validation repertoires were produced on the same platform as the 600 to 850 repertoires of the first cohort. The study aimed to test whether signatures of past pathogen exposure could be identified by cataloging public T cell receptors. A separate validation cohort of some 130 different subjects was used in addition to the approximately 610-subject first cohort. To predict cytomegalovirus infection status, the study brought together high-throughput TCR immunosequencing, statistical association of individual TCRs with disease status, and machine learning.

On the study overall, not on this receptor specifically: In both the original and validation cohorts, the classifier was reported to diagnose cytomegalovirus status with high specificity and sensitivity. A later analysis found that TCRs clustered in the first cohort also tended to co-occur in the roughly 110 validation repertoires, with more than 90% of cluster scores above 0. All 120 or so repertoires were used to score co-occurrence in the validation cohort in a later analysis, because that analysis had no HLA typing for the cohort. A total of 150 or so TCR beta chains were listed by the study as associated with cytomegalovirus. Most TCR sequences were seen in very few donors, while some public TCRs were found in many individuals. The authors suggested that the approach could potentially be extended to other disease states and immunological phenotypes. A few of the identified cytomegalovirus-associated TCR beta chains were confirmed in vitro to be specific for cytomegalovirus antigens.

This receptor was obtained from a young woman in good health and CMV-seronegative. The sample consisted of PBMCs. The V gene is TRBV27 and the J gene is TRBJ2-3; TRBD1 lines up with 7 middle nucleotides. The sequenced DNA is TGTGCCAGCAGTTACCAGGGGGTGTTCGGCACAGATACGCAGTATTTT. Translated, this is CASSYQGVFGTDTQYF.